This record covers a single TCR beta chain. Its antigen is as yet unknown. A junction end diverges from the germline sequence, so it may reflect a read error. Total RNA extraction produced at least 6 micrograms (per sample) for the study. The sample comes from a study of blood T cells in healthy people across ages. Study-level points and caveats: Any conclusive comparison of naive versus antigen-experienced cells was prevented by using unsorted PBMCs.

The CDR3 contains 14 residues. Sample-barcoded 5' priming and a J-beta primer mix drove a second PCR of 7 to 11 cycles. Samples each returned at least 3 million CDR3-containing paired-end reads. Each CDR3 protein is one row after TCRdb ran MiXCR on the 5' RACE reads. The sample has 550,000 to 600,000 distinct CDR3 sequences, about 45% seen once. Source material: blood. This TCR came from a man at least 80 years old in good health. The chain is built from TRBV12-3 or TRBV12-4 and TRBJ1-2, with TRBD1 matching 7 bases. The CDR3 coding sequence is TGTGTCAGCAGTTTAACCGGGACAGCCTATGGCTACACCTTC. Residues: CVSSLTGTAYGYTF.